This T cell receptor beta chain came from a study of blood T cells in healthy people across ages. A second PCR, run for about 7 to 11 cycles, used a sample-barcoded 5' primer plus a J-beta primer mix. Using its own MiXCR run on the 5' RACE reads, TCRdb lists one record per CDR3 protein. The sample holds around 800,000 distinct CDR3 sequences, 35% to 50% seen once. The CDR3 covers 15 residues. Looked up from germline, CDR1 is SGHDT and CDR2 is YYEEEE. V was shortened by 1 base and J by 3 bases, with 14 bases between the two germline ends. This clonotype was seen just once. The chain couples TRBV5-6 to TRBJ2-7; a weak D match, TRBD1 (5 bases). The sequencing sample was made of blood. The receptor was isolated from a man older than 75 in good health. The CDR3 region is CASSLYRQINYEQYF. Here the CDR3 DNA reads TGTGCCAGCAGCTTGTACCGACAGATAAACTACGAGCAGTACTTC.